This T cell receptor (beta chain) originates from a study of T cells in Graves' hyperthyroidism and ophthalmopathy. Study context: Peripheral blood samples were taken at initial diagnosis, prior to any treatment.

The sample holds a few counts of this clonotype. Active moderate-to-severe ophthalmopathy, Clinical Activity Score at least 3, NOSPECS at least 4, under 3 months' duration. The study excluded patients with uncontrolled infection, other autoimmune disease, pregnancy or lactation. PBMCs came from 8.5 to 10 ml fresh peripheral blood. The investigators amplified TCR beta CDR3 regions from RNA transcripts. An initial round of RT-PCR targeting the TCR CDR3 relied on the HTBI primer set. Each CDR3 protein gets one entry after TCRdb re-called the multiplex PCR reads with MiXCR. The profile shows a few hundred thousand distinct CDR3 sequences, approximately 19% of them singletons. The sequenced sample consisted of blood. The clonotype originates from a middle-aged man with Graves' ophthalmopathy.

The CDR3 DNA is TGTGCCAGCAGCTTAGACTATTCGGGAAACATTCAGTACTTC. This translates into CASSLDYSGNIQYF. The rearrangement joins TRBV7-2 to TRBJ2-4; D gene unclear. The CDR3 sequence is 14 residues long. CDR1 SGHTA and CDR2 FQGNSA come from the germline V gene. Trimming pared 1 base from V and 6 bases from J, leaving 10 bases between.